This T cell receptor (beta chain) was identified in a study of shared clonotypes between healthy human individuals. Study outcomes and limitations: Naive subsets typically showed greater estimated richness than memory subsets.

CDR1 is MDHEN and CDR2 is SYDVKM in the germline V gene. The CDR3 contains 19 residues. The V and J ends lost 4 bases and 6 bases, in that order; junction bases with no gene match: 20. Turning to this clone: What it binds is unknown.

Profiled with immunoSEQ multiplex PCR; TCRdb holds only in-frame clones, not every one. The sample has 1 million to 1.3 million clones, roughly 74% seen once. The clonotype comes from a man younger than 35 in good health. Some clones in this sample may be carry-over from other donors' samples. Sequencing input: memory CD4+ T cells from PBMCs. The sample's subset: CD45RA-negative fraction. The chain employs TRBV28 and TRBJ2-2; 7 bases map to TRBD1. CDR3: CASSWDRGLIGMDSGELFF. Written as DNA, the CDR3 is TGTGCCAGCAGTTGGGACAGAGGGTTAATCGGAATGGACTCCGGGGAGCTGTTTTTT.